Each of the 2 T cell receptor beta chains below was sequenced from the same sample in a study of blood T cell repertoires in COVID-19. Profiled with immunoSEQ multiplex PCR; TCRdb holds only in-frame clones, not every one. The sample has 70,000 or so clones; about 87% are singletons. The sequenced sample consisted of peripheral blood. Source of these receptors: a woman of 80 years or more with active COVID-19.

The chain combines TRBV29-1 with TRBJ1-2; a weak D match, TRBD1 (5 bases). The germline V and J ends were trimmed by 5 bases and 8 bases, with 15 bases remaining between them. The CDR3 spans 12 residues. From germline, CDR1 is SQVTM and CDR2 ANQGSEA. The DNA for the CDR3 is TGCAGCGTTTACCTAGGGGTCCGGGGCTACACCTTC. This gives the protein CSVYLGVRGYTF. The full variable domain, completed using reference TRBV29-1 and TRBJ1-2, is SAVISQKPSRDICQRGTSLTIQCQVDSQVTMMFWYRQQPGQSLTLIATANQGSEATYESGFVIDKFPISRPNLTFSTLTVSNMSPEDSSIYLCSVYLGVRGYTFGSGTRLTVV.

This sequence joins TRBV4-3 and TRBJ2-1; 12 bases are shared with TRBD2. Trimming cost V 2 bases and J 5 bases; bases outside gene matches: 1. The CDR3 sequence is 15 residues long. Germline-derived CDR1 and CDR2 are LGHNA and YSLEER. The CDR3 here is CASSQLAGGDNEQFF. The DNA for the CDR3 is TGCGCCAGCAGCCAACTAGCGGGAGGGGACAATGAGCAGTTCTTC.